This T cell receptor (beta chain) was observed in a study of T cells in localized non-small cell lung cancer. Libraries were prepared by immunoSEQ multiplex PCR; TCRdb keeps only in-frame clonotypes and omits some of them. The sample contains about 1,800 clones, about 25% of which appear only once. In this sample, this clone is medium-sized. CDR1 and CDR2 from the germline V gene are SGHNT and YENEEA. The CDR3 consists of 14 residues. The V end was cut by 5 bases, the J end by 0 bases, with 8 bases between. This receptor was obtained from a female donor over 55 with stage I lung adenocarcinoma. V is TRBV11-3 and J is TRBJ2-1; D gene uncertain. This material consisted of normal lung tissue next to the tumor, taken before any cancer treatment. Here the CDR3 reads CASSPDGSYNEQFF. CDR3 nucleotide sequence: TGTGCCAGCAGCCCGGACGGCTCCTACAATGAGCAGTTCTTC.